This T cell receptor beta chain was obtained from a study of T cells in Graves' hyperthyroidism and ophthalmopathy. This clonotype was found many times. Pregnant or lactating patients were excluded, as were those with uncontrolled infection or other autoimmune disease. TCR beta CDR3 regions were amplified from RNA transcripts. TCR CDR3 regions were first amplified by RT-PCR with HTBI primers. TCRdb called the multiplex PCR reads again in MiXCR, with one record for every CDR3 protein. The sample holds about 410,000 distinct CDR3 sequences, approximately 15% seen once. Germline V gene data show CDR1 as SEHNR and CDR2 as FQNEAQ (reference sequence). The CDR3 contains 12 residues. V lost 6 bases and J 9 bases, leaving 9 bases between the germline ends.

The gene calls are TRBV7-9 and TRBJ1-6; TRBD1 is a possible D gene (6 bases). Sequencing used blood. The sequence was obtained from a woman aged 30 to 39 with Graves' ophthalmopathy. CDR3 sequence (DNA): TGTGCCAGCAGGCAGGGGCTTTCACCCCTCCACTTT. Protein sequence: CASRQGLSPLHF.